This entry features one T cell receptor (beta chain) sequence. This sample is part of a study of CD8 T cells in Susac syndrome. Trimming took off 8 bases at V and 5 bases at J, with 12 bases between the two ends. This CDR3 is 11 amino acids long. CDR1 and CDR2 (germline): SQVTM, ANQGSEA. Reverse transcription of 0.5 to 1 ug RNA was performed with random hexamers. TCRdb called the immunoSEQ multiplex PCR reads again in MiXCR, with one record for every CDR3 protein. This sample yields some 150,000 distinct CDR3 sequences, of which approximately 95% are seen a single time; 0.16% belongs to the top ten. J is TRBJ2-5 and V is TRBV29-1; no definite D call. Sequencing used CD4+ T cells from PBMCs. The clonotype was recovered from a human donor with Susac syndrome. This CDR3 reads CSFQLGETQYF. CDR3 nucleotides: TGCAGCTTTCAGCTGGGCGAGACCCAGTACTTC. The complete variable domain, with remaining parts taken from reference TRBV29-1 and TRBJ2-5, reads SAVISQKPSRDICQRGTSLTIQCQVDSQVTMMFWYRQQPGQSLTLIATANQGSEATYESGFVIDKFPISRPNLTFSTLTVSNMSPEDSSIYLCSFQLGETQYFGPGTRLLVL.